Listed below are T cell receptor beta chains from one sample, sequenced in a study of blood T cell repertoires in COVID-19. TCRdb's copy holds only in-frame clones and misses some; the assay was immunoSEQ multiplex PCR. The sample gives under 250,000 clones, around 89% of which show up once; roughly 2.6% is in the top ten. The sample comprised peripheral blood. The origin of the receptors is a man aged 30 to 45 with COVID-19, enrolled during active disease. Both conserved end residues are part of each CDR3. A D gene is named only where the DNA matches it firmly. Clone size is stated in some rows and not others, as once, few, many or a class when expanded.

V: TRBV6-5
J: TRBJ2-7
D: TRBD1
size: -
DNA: TGTGCCAGTGATAAGGACAGGGGGAAAGAGCAGTACTTC
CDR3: CASDKDRGKEQYF

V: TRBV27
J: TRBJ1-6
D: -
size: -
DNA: TGTGCCAGCAGCCCAAGGGTTCAGGGCTTAAATTCACCCCTCCACTTT
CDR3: CASSPRVQGLNSPLHF

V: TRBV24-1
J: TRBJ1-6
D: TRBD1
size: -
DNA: TGTGCCACCAGTGATCACCCGGGACAGGGAGGGGATAATTCACCCCTCCACTTT
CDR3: CATSDHPGQGGDNSPLHF

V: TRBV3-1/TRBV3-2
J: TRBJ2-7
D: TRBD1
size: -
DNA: TGTGCCAGCAGCCAAGTAGCTTGGGACAGGGAGGCTTACGAGCAGTACTTC
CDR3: CASSQVAWDREAYEQYF

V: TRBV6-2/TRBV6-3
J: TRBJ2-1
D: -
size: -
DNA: TGTGCCAGCAGTTTGTCGGGCGGGTACAATGAGCAGTTCTTC
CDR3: CASSLSGGYNEQFF

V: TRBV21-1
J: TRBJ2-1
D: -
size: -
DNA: TGTGCCAGCAGCAAAAATCGCACAGGAGCCACTTACAATGAGCAGTTCTTC
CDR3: CASSKNRTGATYNEQFF

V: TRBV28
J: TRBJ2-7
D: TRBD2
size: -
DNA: TGTGCCAGCAGTATCCCTGGCGGGGGAGGGGAGCAGTACTTC
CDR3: CASSIPGGGGEQYF

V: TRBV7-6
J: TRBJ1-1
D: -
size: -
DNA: TGTGCCAGCAGCCCACGGGGGGGATTAACGAACACTGAAGCTTTCTTT
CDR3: CASSPRGGLTNTEAFF

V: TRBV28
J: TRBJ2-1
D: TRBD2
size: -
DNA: TGTGCCAGCAGTTTACTAGCGGGAGTGTCCTATGAGCAGTTCTTC
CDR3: CASSLLAGVSYEQFF

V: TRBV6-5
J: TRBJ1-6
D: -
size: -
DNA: TGTGCCAGCAGTTCGACAGGAGGCTCCTATAATTCACCCCTCCACTTT
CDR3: CASSSTGGSYNSPLHF

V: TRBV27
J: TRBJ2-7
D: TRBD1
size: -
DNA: TGTGCCAGCGGGACAGGTCCCTACGAGCAGTACTTC
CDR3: CASGTGPYEQYF

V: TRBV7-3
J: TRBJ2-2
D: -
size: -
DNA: TGTGCCAGCAGCTTAGGAGGGCCTGGGAACACCGGGGAGCTGTTTTTT
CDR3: CASSLGGPGNTGELFF

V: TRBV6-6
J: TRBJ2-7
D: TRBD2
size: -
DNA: TGTGCCAGCTTAGCGGGAGTAACCTACGAGCAGTACTTC
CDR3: CASLAGVTYEQYF

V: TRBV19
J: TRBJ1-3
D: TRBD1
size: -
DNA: TGTGCCAGCCGGGACAGGCCCTCTGGAAACACCATATATTTT
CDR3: CASRDRPSGNTIYF

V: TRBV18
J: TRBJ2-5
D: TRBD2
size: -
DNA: TGTGCCAGCTCAGATCCGGGACTAGCGGGGATCCAAGAGACCCAGTACTTC
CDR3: CASSDPGLAGIQETQYF

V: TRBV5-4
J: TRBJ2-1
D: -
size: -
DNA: TGTGCCAGCAGCTTGGGGGGGCAGGCCGTGAATGAGCAGTTCTTC
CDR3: CASSLGGQAVNEQFF

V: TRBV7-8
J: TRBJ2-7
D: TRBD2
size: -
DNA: TGTGCCAGCAGAGCCGGGGGGGCCTACGAGCAGTACTTC
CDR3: CASRAGGAYEQYF

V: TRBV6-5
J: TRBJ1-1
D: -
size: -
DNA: TGTGCCAGCAGTAATACAGGAATACTGAACACTGAAGCTTTCTTT
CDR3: CASSNTGILNTEAFF

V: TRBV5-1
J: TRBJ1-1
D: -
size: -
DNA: TGCGCCAGCAGCTCACAGGGCCGCACTGAAGCTTTCTTT
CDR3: CASSSQGRTEAFF

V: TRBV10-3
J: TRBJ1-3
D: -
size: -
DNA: TGTGCCATCGAGAGCTCTGGAAACACCATATATTTT
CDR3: CAIESSGNTIYF

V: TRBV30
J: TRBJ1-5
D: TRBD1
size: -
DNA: TGTGCCTGGGGGGACAGACAAAATCAGCCCCAGCATTTT
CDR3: CAWGDRQNQPQHF

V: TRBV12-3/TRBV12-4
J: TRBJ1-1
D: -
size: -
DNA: TGTGCCAGCAGTTTAACGTTGAGGGAGGCTTTCTTT
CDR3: CASSLTLREAFF

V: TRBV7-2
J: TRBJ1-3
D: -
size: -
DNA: TGTGCCAGCAGCTTAGTCGCAACTACTGGAAACACCATATATTTT
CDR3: CASSLVATTGNTIYF

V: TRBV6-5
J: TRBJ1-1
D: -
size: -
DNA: TGTGCCGTCGGGCAGGGGTTGAACACTGAAGCTTTCTTT
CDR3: CAVGQGLNTEAFF

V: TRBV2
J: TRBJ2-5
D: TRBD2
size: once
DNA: TGTGCCAGCAGTCAAGGACTAGCGGGAGGAGAGACCCAGTACTTC
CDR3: CASSQGLAGGETQYF

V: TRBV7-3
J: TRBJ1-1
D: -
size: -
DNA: TGTGCCAGCAGCTTCCAGGTCGGCACTGAAGCTTTCTTT
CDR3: CASSFQVGTEAFF

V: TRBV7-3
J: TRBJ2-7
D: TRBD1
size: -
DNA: TGTGCCAGCAACACACACCGGGACAGGGGCCTTCCCTGGCAGTACTTC
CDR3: CASNTHRDRGLPWQYF

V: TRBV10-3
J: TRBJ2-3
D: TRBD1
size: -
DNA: TGTGCCATCAGTGCCGGGACAGGGCTTAGCACAGATACGCAGTATTTT
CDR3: CAISAGTGLSTDTQYF

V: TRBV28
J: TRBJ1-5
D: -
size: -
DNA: TGTGCCAGCACCCCCTCTCCGGGACAAATTTTACAGCCCCAGCATTTT
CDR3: CASTPSPGQILQPQHF

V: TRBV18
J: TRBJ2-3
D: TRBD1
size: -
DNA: TGTGCCAGCTCACCAGGGACAGGGGGGACAGATACGCAGTATTTT
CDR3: CASSPGTGGTDTQYF

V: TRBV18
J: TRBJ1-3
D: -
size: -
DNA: TGTGCCAGCTCACCGTCGACGGGGAGCTCTGGAAACACCATATATTTT
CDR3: CASSPSTGSSGNTIYF

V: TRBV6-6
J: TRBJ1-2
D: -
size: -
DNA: TGTGCCAGCAGCACAGGGATTAACTATGGCTACACCTTC
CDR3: CASSTGINYGYTF

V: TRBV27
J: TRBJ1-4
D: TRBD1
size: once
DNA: TGTGCCAGCAGTGTACGCGGGACAGTTCATAATGAAAAACTGTTTTTT
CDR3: CASSVRGTVHNEKLFF

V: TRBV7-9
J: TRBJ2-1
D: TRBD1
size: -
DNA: TGTGCCAGCAGTCCCGGGACAGAAATTTACAATGAGCAGTTCTTC
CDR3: CASSPGTEIYNEQFF

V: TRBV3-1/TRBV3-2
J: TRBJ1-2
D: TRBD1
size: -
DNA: TGTGCCAGCAGCCAACCCGGGACAGGGGTTAACGGCTACACCTTC
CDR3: CASSQPGTGVNGYTF

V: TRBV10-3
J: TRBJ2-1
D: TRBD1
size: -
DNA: TGTGCCATCAGTGAGCCGGGACAGGGTAATTATGAGCAGTTCTTC
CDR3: CAISEPGQGNYEQFF

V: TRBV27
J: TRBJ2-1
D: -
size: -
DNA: TGTGCCAGCAGTTTAGGTGGGAGCTCCTACAATGAGCAGTTCTTC
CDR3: CASSLGGSSYNEQFF

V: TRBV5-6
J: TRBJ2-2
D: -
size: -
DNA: TGTGCCAGCAGCTTGGGAGGAAACTTCGGGGAGCTGTTTTTT
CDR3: CASSLGGNFGELFF

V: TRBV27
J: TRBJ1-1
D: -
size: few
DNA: TGTGCCAGCAGTCCTCCACTATCTCCGGGACACGAAGCTTTCTTT
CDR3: CASSPPLSPGHEAFF

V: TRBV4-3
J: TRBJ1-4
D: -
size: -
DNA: TGCGCCAGCAGCGATTTAATACAGGGAGCCCTGTTTTTT
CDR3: CASSDLIQGALFF

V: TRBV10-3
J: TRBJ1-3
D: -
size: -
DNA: TGTGCCATCTCGAGACATTCTGGAAACACCATATATTTT
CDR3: CAISRHSGNTIYF

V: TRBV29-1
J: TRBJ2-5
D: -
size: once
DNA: TGCAGCGCCCCGGAGGGGGCCGGGGAGACCCAGTACTTC
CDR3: CSAPEGAGETQYF

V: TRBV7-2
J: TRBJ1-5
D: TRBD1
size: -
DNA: TGTGCCAGCAGCCCGGGACAGGGTATCAATCAGCCCCAGCATTTT
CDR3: CASSPGQGINQPQHF

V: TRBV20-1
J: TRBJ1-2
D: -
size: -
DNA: TGCAGTGCTAGTTACAGCCTATTAGGCTATGGCTACACCTTC
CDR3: CSASYSLLGYGYTF

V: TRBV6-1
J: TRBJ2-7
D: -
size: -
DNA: TGTGCCAGCAGTGAACAGGGCGGCTACGAGCAGTACTTC
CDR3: CASSEQGGYEQYF

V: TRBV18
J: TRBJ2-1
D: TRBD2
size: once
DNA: TGTGCCAGCTCACCATTAGCGGGAGGGGGAAATGAGCAGTTCTTC
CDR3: CASSPLAGGGNEQFF

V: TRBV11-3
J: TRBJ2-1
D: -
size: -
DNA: TGTGCCAGCAGCTTAGATACGGGCAATGAGCAGTTCTTC
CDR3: CASSLDTGNEQFF

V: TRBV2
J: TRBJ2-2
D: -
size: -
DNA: TGTGCCAGCAGTGAAGCATTTAGCGGAGGTCCCACCGGGGAGCTGTTTTTT
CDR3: CASSEAFSGGPTGELFF